The clone carrying this TCR beta chain was seen more than once but under ten times. This record belongs to a study of T cells after yellow fever vaccination. TCRdb ran MiXCR on the 5' RACE reads and lists one entry per CDR3 protein. The repertoire includes about 73,000 distinct CDR3 sequences, around 7.3% of them detected once, and roughly two fifths sits in the top ten. Trimming pared 6 bases from V and 7 bases from J, leaving 13 bases between. The CDR3 has 14 residues. The sample was CD8+ T cells sorted from PBMCs, taken on the day of the yellow fever booster vaccination. J is TRBJ1-6 and V is TRBV12-3 or TRBV12-4; D remains ambiguous. This TCR derives from a man aged 25 to 40 who received the YFV17D yellow fever vaccine. In DNA form, the CDR3 reads TGTGCCAGCAGCCCTACGGGGTGGAATTCACCCCTCCACTTT. As protein: CASSPTGWNSPLHF.